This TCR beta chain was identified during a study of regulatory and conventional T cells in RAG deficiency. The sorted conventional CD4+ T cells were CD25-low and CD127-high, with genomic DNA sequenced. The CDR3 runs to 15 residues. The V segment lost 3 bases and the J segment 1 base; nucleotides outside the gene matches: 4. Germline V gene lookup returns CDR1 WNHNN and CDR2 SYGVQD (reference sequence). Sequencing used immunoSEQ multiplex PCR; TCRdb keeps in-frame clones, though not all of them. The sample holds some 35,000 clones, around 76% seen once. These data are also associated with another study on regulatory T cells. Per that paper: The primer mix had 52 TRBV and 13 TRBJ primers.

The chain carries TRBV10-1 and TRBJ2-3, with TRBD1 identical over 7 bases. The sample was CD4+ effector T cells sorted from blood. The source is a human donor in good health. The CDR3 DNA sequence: TGCGCCAGCAGTGACCGGGACAGCCGCACAGATACGCAGTATTTT. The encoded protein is CASSDRDSRTDTQYF.